This is a list of T cell receptor beta chains from one sample in a study of sequential checkpoint blockade in melanoma. Method: immunoSEQ multiplex PCR; TCRdb's copy keeps in-frame clones and lacks some. The profile shows 15,000 to 20,000 clones, 93% of them singletons. Sequenced material: CD8+ T cells sorted from blood (inferred from file names), taken from a patient given nivolumab and ipilimumab in sequence. Source of these receptors: a human donor with melanoma. CDR3s leave out the opening cysteine and the closing phenylalanine or tryptophan. Each record gives: V gene, D gene, J gene, CDR3 protein. A D gene is named only where the DNA matches it firmly.

TRBV28	-	TRBJ1-3	ASTLGRGSGNTIY
TRBV9	-	TRBJ2-7	ASSVGAAPYEQY
TRBV28	-	TRBJ1-4	ASSLGGWTDTTNEKLF
TRBV28	TRBD1	TRBJ1-1	ASSLITGGTEAF
TRBV4-1	-	TRBJ1-1	ASSQDGRSTNTEAF
TRBV4-3	-	TRBJ2-7	ASSQGRSGHEQY
TRBV9	-	TRBJ1-3	ASRSREGEDGNTIY
TRBV4-1	TRBD1	TRBJ2-7	ASSPTNRGSYEQY
TRBV19	-	TRBJ1-2	ASSTSLGANYGYT
TRBV19	-	TRBJ1-1	ASSIWGPTEAF
TRBV6-4	-	TRBJ1-1	ASSDSPGGLTEAF
TRBV9	-	TRBJ1-2	ASSVEPSANYGYT
TRBV19	-	TRBJ1-1	ASSDAQGFNTEAF
TRBV5-6	TRBD1	TRBJ1-2	ASSRRTGRGGYT
TRBV7-3	-	TRBJ1-1	ASSVLGGTEAF
TRBV9	-	TRBJ1-6	ASSPNNYSGRSPLH
TRBV4-1	-	TRBJ1-6	ASSQDREAGALH
TRBV27	-	TRBJ2-7	ASSPLATSSYEQY
TRBV18	-	TRBJ1-5	ASSPGQLSNQPQH
TRBV9	-	TRBJ1-5	ASSPDRAFWPQH
TRBV4-2	-	TRBJ1-1	ASSQLPDSGTEAF
TRBV23-1	-	TRBJ1-2	ASSPRGYT
TRBV7-6	-	TRBJ2-7	ASSLADYEQY
TRBV27	-	TRBJ1-1	ASSLGLPGSTEAF
TRBV7-9	-	TRBJ1-5	ASSSTDYQPQH
TRBV7-2	-	TRBJ2-7	ASSSLFWQY
TRBV28	-	TRBJ1-2	ASSFQGPGYYGYT
TRBV7-9	-	TRBJ1-5	ASTATDHSNQPQH
TRBV5-1	-	TRBJ1-1	ASSLERGINTEAF
TRBV28	TRBD1	TRBJ2-7	ASSFSTGGASYEQY
TRBV4-3	TRBD1	TRBJ2-2	ASSQTGTGELF
TRBV19	-	TRBJ1-6	ASSFAAGNYNSPLH
TRBV5-1	-	TRBJ2-7	ASSLDGAEQY